The T cell receptor (beta chain) under discussion was sequenced for a study of T cell responses to AZD1222 COVID-19 vaccine. Assay used: immunoSEQ multiplex PCR; TCRdb lists only in-frame clones, some missing. This table has over 150,000 clones, 70% to 90% appearing once. Per germline, CDR1 MNHEY and CDR2 SVGEGT. V dropped 5 bases and J dropped 7 bases, with 18 bases sitting between them. CDR3 length: 15 residues. On this clone itself: What it binds is not known.

Study findings and constraints: Vaccine-related CD4 TCRs covered spike, predominating at 160-218 and 743-854. The repertoires were collected only after the peak T cell response.

The chain uses TRBV6-2 or TRBV6-3 and TRBJ2-1; maybe TRBD2 (6 bases). The sequences come from peripheral blood, collected on day 0 of AZD1222 vaccination. The clonotype comes from an adult in good health. CDR3 nucleotide sequence: TGTGCCAGCAGTCCAGGCGGGGTCACGAGGAATGAGCAGTTCTTC. Translation gives CASSPGGVTRNEQFF.